These T cell receptor beta chains were read from a single sample in a study of shared clonotypes between healthy human individuals. The table came from immunoSEQ multiplex PCR; TCRdb's copy has only in-frame clones and leaves some out. The sample has around 1.9 million clones; around 93% are singletons. Sequenced: naive CD8+ T cells from PBMCs. The source is a man aged 18-30 years in good health. Some clones in this sample may be carry-over from other donors' samples. Each CDR3 is given with its conserved first and last residue. Fields, in order: J gene, V gene, D gene, clone size, CDR3 DNA, CDR3 protein. A D gene is named only where the DNA matches it firmly. Expanded clones get a size class; other rows say once, few or many, or leave the size out.

j_call: TRBJ2-7
v_call: TRBV6-5
d_call: TRBD1
clone_size: .
cdr3_nt: TGTGCCAGCAGTTTCTCAGGGGGCGAGCAGTACTTC
cdr3_aa: CASSFSGGEQYF

j_call: TRBJ2-3
v_call: TRBV7-9
d_call: TRBD2
clone_size: .
cdr3_nt: TGTGCCAGCAGAACCACTAGCGGAAGCACAGATACGCAGTATTTT
cdr3_aa: CASRTTSGSTDTQYF

j_call: TRBJ2-7
v_call: TRBV11-2
d_call: .
clone_size: .
cdr3_nt: TGTGCCAGCAGCCTCGGACACGGCTACGAGCAGTACTTC
cdr3_aa: CASSLGHGYEQYF

j_call: TRBJ1-1
v_call: TRBV7-8
d_call: .
clone_size: .
cdr3_nt: TGTGCCAGCAGCTTCCCGGAGCGAAGGACTGAAGCTTTCTTT
cdr3_aa: CASSFPERRTEAFF

j_call: TRBJ2-7
v_call: TRBV7-9
d_call: TRBD1
clone_size: .
cdr3_nt: TGTGCCAGCAGCCGGCCCGGGACAGGGGTCTACGAGCAGTACTTC
cdr3_aa: CASSRPGTGVYEQYF

j_call: TRBJ2-1
v_call: TRBV6-5
d_call: .
clone_size: .
cdr3_nt: TGTGCCAGCAGTCATCCCAAGTCCTACAATGAGCAGTTCTTC
cdr3_aa: CASSHPKSYNEQFF

j_call: TRBJ2-5
v_call: TRBV28
d_call: TRBD1
clone_size: .
cdr3_nt: TGTGCCAGCAGTAATATACGACAGGGGGAAGAGACCCAGTACTTC
cdr3_aa: CASSNIRQGEETQYF

j_call: TRBJ2-2
v_call: TRBV7-9
d_call: .
clone_size: .
cdr3_nt: TGTGCCAGCAGTTTCCTTCCCGGTCCCGGGGAGCTGTTTTTT
cdr3_aa: CASSFLPGPGELFF

j_call: TRBJ1-2
v_call: TRBV28
d_call: TRBD1
clone_size: .
cdr3_nt: TGTGCCAGCAAACCCACCCCCGGGACAGCCTATGGCTACACCTTC
cdr3_aa: CASKPTPGTAYGYTF

j_call: TRBJ2-7
v_call: TRBV5-4
d_call: TRBD2
clone_size: .
cdr3_nt: TGTGCCAGCAGCTCCAGCGGGAGGGCCTACGAGCAGTACTTC
cdr3_aa: CASSSSGRAYEQYF

j_call: TRBJ2-7
v_call: TRBV5-4
d_call: TRBD1
clone_size: .
cdr3_nt: TGTGCCAGCAGTCCACAGGGGGCCGACTACGAGCAGTACTTC
cdr3_aa: CASSPQGADYEQYF

j_call: TRBJ2-1
v_call: TRBV25-1
d_call: .
clone_size: .
cdr3_nt: TGTGCCAGCAGTGACCTGGAAGAAAACAATGAGCAGTTCTTC
cdr3_aa: CASSDLEENNEQFF

j_call: TRBJ1-1
v_call: TRBV19
d_call: .
clone_size: .
cdr3_nt: TGTGCCAGTAGTCGCTCTTCAGGGGAGGGCACTGAAGCTTTCTTT
cdr3_aa: CASSRSSGEGTEAFF

j_call: TRBJ2-3
v_call: TRBV19
d_call: .
clone_size: .
cdr3_nt: TGTGCCAGTACTGCGGGAACAGATACGCAGTATTTT
cdr3_aa: CASTAGTDTQYF

j_call: TRBJ1-2
v_call: TRBV27
d_call: TRBD1
clone_size: .
cdr3_nt: TGTGCCAGCAGTTTAGGGCAGGGGGCGAGCTATGGCTACACCTTC
cdr3_aa: CASSLGQGASYGYTF

j_call: TRBJ1-4
v_call: TRBV6-1
d_call: TRBD1
clone_size: .
cdr3_nt: TGTGCCAGCAGTGCGACAGGGACTAATGAAAAACTGTTTTTT
cdr3_aa: CASSATGTNEKLFF

j_call: TRBJ2-3
v_call: TRBV18
d_call: .
clone_size: .
cdr3_nt: TGTGCCAGCTCACCACCTGCAGTCAGCACAGATACGCAGTATTTT
cdr3_aa: CASSPPAVSTDTQYF

j_call: TRBJ2-5
v_call: TRBV6-5
d_call: TRBD2
clone_size: .
cdr3_nt: TGTGCCAGCAGTACTCCGGGACTAGCGAGGGAGACCCAGTACTTC
cdr3_aa: CASSTPGLARETQYF

j_call: TRBJ2-7
v_call: TRBV5-5
d_call: .
clone_size: .
cdr3_nt: TGTGCCAGCAGCTTGAGGCGAGATACCTACGAGCAGTACTTC
cdr3_aa: CASSLRRDTYEQYF

j_call: TRBJ2-7
v_call: TRBV5-6
d_call: TRBD1
clone_size: .
cdr3_nt: TGTGCCAGCAGCTTGAAAGTAGGGACAGGGGCCTACGAGCAGTACTTC
cdr3_aa: CASSLKVGTGAYEQYF

j_call: TRBJ2-1
v_call: TRBV11-2
d_call: TRBD2
clone_size: .
cdr3_nt: TGTGCCAGCAGCACCCGGACTAGCGGGCCAGGTTACAATGAGCAGTTCTTC
cdr3_aa: CASSTRTSGPGYNEQFF

j_call: TRBJ2-5
v_call: TRBV14
d_call: .
clone_size: .
cdr3_nt: TGTGCCAGCAGCCAACGGGGCCTGGGGGAGACCCAGTACTTC
cdr3_aa: CASSQRGLGETQYF

j_call: TRBJ2-7
v_call: TRBV28
d_call: TRBD2
clone_size: .
cdr3_nt: TGTGCCAGCATCGGGACTAGCCTTTCCTACGAGCAGTACTTC
cdr3_aa: CASIGTSLSYEQYF

j_call: TRBJ2-7
v_call: TRBV27
d_call: TRBD1
clone_size: .
cdr3_nt: TGTGCCAGCAGTTCTCCGGGACAGGGGTACTACGAGCAGTACTTC
cdr3_aa: CASSSPGQGYYEQYF

j_call: TRBJ1-1
v_call: TRBV4-1
d_call: .
clone_size: .
cdr3_nt: TGCGCCAGCAGCCAAGGAGGGAGCATGAACACTGAAGCTTTCTTT
cdr3_aa: CASSQGGSMNTEAFF

j_call: TRBJ1-1
v_call: TRBV19
d_call: .
clone_size: .
cdr3_nt: TGTGCCAGTAGAGGGCCCGGTGAGGACACTGAAGCTTTCTTT
cdr3_aa: CASRGPGEDTEAFF

j_call: TRBJ1-1
v_call: TRBV29-1
d_call: .
clone_size: .
cdr3_nt: TGCAGCGGTGCACAGGGTATTGGGTTTGAAGCTTTCTTT
cdr3_aa: CSGAQGIGFEAFF

j_call: TRBJ2-7
v_call: TRBV27
d_call: .
clone_size: few
cdr3_nt: TGTGCCAGCAGTTACGGGGGTACCTACGAGCAGTACTTC
cdr3_aa: CASSYGGTYEQYF

j_call: TRBJ2-3
v_call: TRBV7-9
d_call: .
clone_size: .
cdr3_nt: TGTGCCAGCAGCTTGGATTCAGATACGCAGTATTTT
cdr3_aa: CASSLDSDTQYF

j_call: TRBJ2-1
v_call: TRBV2
d_call: TRBD2
clone_size: .
cdr3_nt: TGTGCCAGTATACTAGCGGGAGTAGGCAATGAGCAGTTCTTC
cdr3_aa: CASILAGVGNEQFF

j_call: TRBJ2-3
v_call: TRBV6-5
d_call: .
clone_size: .
cdr3_nt: TGTGCCAGCAGTCCCTCCAGAGCAGATACGCAGTATTTT
cdr3_aa: CASSPSRADTQYF

j_call: TRBJ1-4
v_call: TRBV6-5
d_call: TRBD1
clone_size: .
cdr3_nt: TGTGCCAGCAGGGGACAGGGGAGGTCGGATGAAAAACTGTTTTTT
cdr3_aa: CASRGQGRSDEKLFF

j_call: TRBJ1-4
v_call: TRBV19
d_call: TRBD1
clone_size: .
cdr3_nt: TGTGCCAGTACTACAGGGGGCCCTAATGAAAAACTGTTTTTT
cdr3_aa: CASTTGGPNEKLFF

j_call: TRBJ2-3
v_call: TRBV4-1
d_call: .
clone_size: .
cdr3_nt: TGCGCCAGCAGCCAAGTAGGGTCCCAAGATACGCAGTATTTT
cdr3_aa: CASSQVGSQDTQYF

j_call: TRBJ2-2
v_call: TRBV7-8
d_call: TRBD1
clone_size: .
cdr3_nt: TGTGCCAGCAGCTTAGGCGGACAGGGCTGGGTTCGCACCGGGGAGCTGTTTTTT
cdr3_aa: CASSLGGQGWVRTGELFF

j_call: TRBJ2-3
v_call: TRBV7-2
d_call: .
clone_size: .
cdr3_nt: TGTGCCAGCAGGCTAGAACGGACGGGAAGCACAGATACGCAGTATTTT
cdr3_aa: CASRLERTGSTDTQYF

j_call: TRBJ2-7
v_call: TRBV21-1
d_call: .
clone_size: .
cdr3_nt: TGTGCCAGCAGCATCCTCAGCGGGACTAGCGGAATTTACGAGCAGTACTTC
cdr3_aa: CASSILSGTSGIYEQYF

j_call: TRBJ1-5
v_call: TRBV30
d_call: .
clone_size: few
cdr3_nt: TGTGCCTGGGGACTAACGGGTCAGCCCCAGCATTTT
cdr3_aa: CAWGLTGQPQHF

j_call: TRBJ2-1
v_call: TRBV19
d_call: .
clone_size: .
cdr3_nt: TGTGCCAGTAGTACTTACCCCCAGGGGATAGCCTACAATGAGCAGTTCTTC
cdr3_aa: CASSTYPQGIAYNEQFF

j_call: TRBJ2-7
v_call: TRBV5-1
d_call: TRBD1
clone_size: .
cdr3_nt: TGCGCCAGCCGGGACAGCCCTTTAGGCTACGAGCAGTACTTC
cdr3_aa: CASRDSPLGYEQYF

j_call: TRBJ2-7
v_call: TRBV10-1
d_call: TRBD1
clone_size: once
cdr3_nt: TGCGCCACAGGACAGGACCACGAGCAGTACTTC
cdr3_aa: CATGQDHEQYF

j_call: TRBJ2-2
v_call: TRBV4-1
d_call: .
clone_size: .
cdr3_nt: TGCGCCAGCAGCCAATTGGTCGACTCATACACCGGGGAGCTGTTTTTT
cdr3_aa: CASSQLVDSYTGELFF

j_call: TRBJ2-7
v_call: TRBV7-6
d_call: .
clone_size: once
cdr3_nt: TGTGCCAGCAGCCCGGGACCGATTTACGAGCAGTACTTC
cdr3_aa: CASSPGPIYEQYF

j_call: TRBJ2-7
v_call: TRBV28
d_call: .
clone_size: .
cdr3_nt: TGTGCCAGCAGTTTAATCGAAGACGAGCAGTACTTC
cdr3_aa: CASSLIEDEQYF